This T cell receptor (beta chain) was identified during a study of Tregs in tolerant kidney transplant recipients. Findings and limits, study-wide: Findings come from small patient numbers and require larger validation. Expanding Tregs on activated donor B cells appeared to best identify donor-specific TCRbeta clones.

Note on this clone: The antigen is undetermined. One end of the junction is discordant with germline, which a read error may explain.

The CDR3 consists of 13 residues. Germline V gene sequence: CDR1 SEHNR, CDR2 FQNEAQ (reference sequence). Unstimulated Tregs (CD4+CD25+CD127-) and CD4+CD25- non-Tregs were sorted from PBMCs. Data came from immunoSEQ multiplex PCR; TCRdb stores just in-frame clones and leaves some out. The repertoire holds under 100,000 clones, with roughly nine tenths as singletons. The chain uses TRBV7-9 and TRBJ1-2, with a weak D call TRBD1 (5 bases). The specimen was CD8+ T cells from blood. The source of this sequence is a human donor in good health. CDR3 region: CASSQGEVSVYSF. In nucleotides, the CDR3 is TGTGCCAGTTCCCAGGGAGAGGTCTCGGTCTATTCCTTC.